The rows below give T cell receptor beta chains drawn from one sample of a study of T cell repertoires in cytomegalovirus infection. TCRdb re-called the reads through MiXCR, storing one row per CDR3 protein. The sample shows approximately 310,000 distinct CDR3 sequences, around 25% of them seen only once. Which antigens these TCRs recognize remains unknown. The sample was cultured PBMCs, taken from culture after CMV antigen stimulation. The receptors shown here come from a human donor in good health (CMV status not recorded). Some clones in this sample may be carry-over from other donors' samples. The CDR3 runs from the conserved cysteine through the conserved F or W. D genes are given only for firm matches. Size values are once, few and many counts, or a class for expanded clones, and some rows have none.

abundance,j_gene,d_gene,v_gene,CDR3nt,CDR3aa
-,TRBJ2-4,-,TRBV29-1,TGCAGCGTTGAGCCCCTAGGCTTAGAAGCCAAAAACATTCAGTACTTC,CSVEPLGLEAKNIQYF
few,TRBJ2-3,TRBD2,TRBV5-6,TGTGCCAGCAGCTCCCGGGGGGGCCCCGAACGCACAGATACGCAGTATTTT,CASSSRGGPERTDTQYF
-,TRBJ1-1,-,TRBV9,TGTGCCAGCAGCCCGCACCTCGGGCACACTGAAGCTTTCTTT,CASSPHLGHTEAFF
-,TRBJ1-4,-,TRBV29-1,TGCAGCGTTGCCGGGACATTAAATGAAAAACTGTTTTTT,CSVAGTLNEKLFF
-,TRBJ1-3,TRBD1,TRBV7-2,TGTGCCAGCAGCACTCGGGACAGCTCTGGAAACACCATATATTTT,CASSTRDSSGNTIYF
many,TRBJ1-2,-,TRBV7-2,TGTGCCAGCAGCTCAAGTCAGCGAGGCTACACCTTC,CASSSSQRGYTF
-,TRBJ1-3,TRBD1,TRBV7-9,TGTGCCAGCAGCTTAGGGGGACAGAGTCTGAGCTCTGGAAACACCATATATTTT,CASSLGGQSLSSGNTIYF
few,TRBJ1-2,TRBD1,TRBV7-2,TGTGCCAGCGCCCGGTCCCGGGACAGTAACTATGGCTACACCTTC,CASARSRDSNYGYTF
few,TRBJ2-5,-,TRBV18,TGTGCCAGCTCACCACGGACACCCCAAGAGACCCAGTACTTC,CASSPRTPQETQYF
many,TRBJ1-2,-,TRBV7-2,TGTGCCAGCAGACTAGCCGCGAGTGGCTACACCTTC,CASRLAASGYTF
many,TRBJ1-6,TRBD1,TRBV5-1,TGCGCCAGCAGCCGGACAGGGAGCTCCTATAATTCACCCCTCCACTTT,CASSRTGSSYNSPLHF
-,TRBJ1-2,-,TRBV29-1,TGCAGCGTTGAAGACGCCTTCGGGACAACTAACTATGGCTACACCTTC,CSVEDAFGTTNYGYTF
-,TRBJ2-3,-,TRBV6-8,TGTGCCAGCAGTTACCTGCCAAGGCCCCTAGATACGCAGTATTTT,CASSYLPRPLDTQYF
many,TRBJ2-7,TRBD2,TRBV28,TGTGCCAGCAGTTCTAGCGGGAGGGCCCCCTACGAGCAGTACTTC,CASSSSGRAPYEQYF
-,TRBJ2-4,-,TRBV6-2/TRBV6-3,TGTGCCAGCAGCGGCGCCGGAGCCAAAAACATTCAGTACTTC,CASSGAGAKNIQYF
few,TRBJ2-2,-,TRBV7-8,TGTGCCAGCAGCTCCAGGGGGGACGGGGAGCTGTTTTTT,CASSSRGDGELFF
-,TRBJ2-3,-,TRBV7-4,TGTGCCAGCAGCCCACAGGTGCCGCCAGATACGCAGTATTTT,CASSPQVPPDTQYF
many,TRBJ2-5,-,TRBV5-1,TGCGCCAGCAGCTTCACAGGCGGCGCAGCCCAAGAGACCCAGTACTTC,CASSFTGGAAQETQYF
few,TRBJ2-3,TRBD2,TRBV11-2,TGTGCCAGCAGCTTCAGGGGGCTAGCGGGAGGGTTTAGCACAGATACGCAGTATTTT,CASSFRGLAGGFSTDTQYF
-,TRBJ1-2,-,TRBV7-9,TGTGCCAGCAGCCCAACGGGAGGAGCTAACTATGGCTACACCTTC,CASSPTGGANYGYTF
-,TRBJ1-1,-,TRBV12-3/TRBV12-4,TGTGCCAGCCGGGGAGGGTCCACGAACACTGAAGCTTTCTTT,CASRGGSTNTEAFF
few,TRBJ2-2,-,TRBV20-1,TGCAGTGCTAGCGAGAGCGTTGGGAACACCGGGGAGCTGTTTTTT,CSASESVGNTGELFF
many,TRBJ2-5,-,TRBV7-2,TGTGCCAGCAGCTTATGGAGCCAAGAGACCCAGTACTTC,CASSLWSQETQYF
-,TRBJ1-3,-,TRBV29-1,TGCAGCGTTGAAGACCGGGGGCCCGGAAACACCATATATTTT,CSVEDRGPGNTIYF
once,TRBJ1-3,-,TRBV7-2,TGTGCCAGCAGCCCTGGAGTGGGGGGGCGAGGTGGAAACACCATATATTTT,CASSPGVGGRGGNTIYF
-,TRBJ2-3,TRBD1,TRBV7-2,TGTGCCAGCAGCCCCAGACAGGGTATCGCAGATACGCAGTATTTT,CASSPRQGIADTQYF